This T cell receptor beta chain was profiled in a study of Graves' ophthalmopathy and Graves' hyperthyroidism. The wider study: Samples of peripheral blood were obtained at initial diagnosis, prior to treatment of any kind. Study findings and constraints: The 13-signature model separated ophthalmopathy from stable hyperthyroidism at 85% to 90% sensitivity and nearly 83% specificity. Detected in blood as well were most expanded thyroid clonotypes with frequency above 0.001.

As diagnostic evidence, clinical symptoms, serum thyroxine, TRAb, thyroid ultrasound and orbital computed tomography were relied upon. Per germline, CDR1 MDHEN and CDR2 SYDVKM. The CDR3 sequence is 15 residues long. Trimming shortened V by 6 bases and J by 0 bases, and 15 bases separated the two germline ends. RNA transcripts were the template, and TCR beta CDR3 regions were amplified from them. In the first round, RT-PCR was carried out with HTBI primers, and a multiplex PCR formed the second round. TCRdb re-analysed the multiplex PCR reads in MiXCR, keeping a single row per CDR3 protein. The table has a few hundred thousand distinct CDR3 sequences, 20% to 25% seen once. On this clonotype itself: Its antigen is currently unknown.

V usage is TRBV28 and J usage is TRBJ2-7; a possible D gene is TRBD2 (6 bases). The TCR comes from a woman in her 50s with Graves' ophthalmopathy. Sequencing used peripheral blood. The CDR3 DNA follows: TGTGCCAGCAGCGGCCGGGACTTGAACTCCTACGAGCAGTACTTC. Translated, it gives CASSGRDLNSYEQYF.